The 20 T cell receptor beta chains presented below share a single source sample, sequenced in a study of PD-1 blockade in classical Hodgkin lymphoma. Using immunoSEQ multiplex PCR, the repertoire was profiled, and TCRdb retains in-frame clones only, with some absent. Here the sample spans about 25,000 clones, approximately 68% being singletons. Time point denoted: cycle 4 day 1 (C4D1), after more than five weeks of nivolumab. Relapses following autologous stem cell transplantation were seen in all patients, with brentuximab vedotin exposure varying. This sample comprised peripheral blood mononuclear cells (PBMCs), obtained before the fourth cycle of nivolumab. The receptor source for this set is a human donor with classical Hodgkin lymphoma.

This clone was observed a few times. The chain uses TRBV10-3 and TRBJ2-5, with D unresolved. V was pared by 4 bases and J by 3 bases, with 9 bases between. The germline V gene has CDR1 ENHRY and CDR2 SYGVKD. CDR3 length equals 13 residues. The CDR3 is CAISVRQEETQYF. In DNA, the CDR3 is TGTGCCATCAGTGTGCGACAAGAAGAGACCCAGTACTTC.

This clone occurred a few times. V usage is TRBV7-9 and J usage is TRBJ1-1; D uncertain. CDR3 length: 14 residues. Between the trimmed V and J ends, which lost 3 bases and 4 bases, there was a span of 12 bases. In germline, CDR1 is SEHNR, CDR2 FQNEAQ (reference sequence). DNA for the CDR3: TGTGCCAGCAGCTTGAGCAGTCGACCCACTGAAGCTTTCTTT. Protein: CASSLSSRPTEAFF.

In this sample, this clone turned up once. This sequence joins TRBV11-2 and TRBJ1-6, with 8 bases aligning to TRBD1. Germline V gives CDR1 SGHAT, CDR2 FQNNGV. V gave up 5 bases and J gave up 10 bases; unmatched junction bases: 7. The length of the CDR3 is 14 residues. As DNA, the CDR3 is TGTGCCAGCAGCGCGGACAGGGCCCAGTCACCCCTCCACTTT. Amino acid sequence: CASSADRAQSPLHF. Together with reference TRBV11-2 and TRBJ1-6, the CDR3 gives the full variable domain: EAGVAQSPRYKIIEKRQSVAFWCNPISGHATLYWYQQILGQGPKLLIQFQNNGVVDDSQLPKDRFSAERLKGVDSTLKIQPAKLEDSAVYLCASSADRAQSPLHFGNGTRLTVT.

The chain combines TRBV7-2 with TRBJ2-1, with D possibly being TRBD2 (5 bases). Germline V gene lookup returns CDR1 SGHTA and CDR2 FQGNSA. V was shortened by 1 base and J by 9 bases, with 10 bases between the two germline ends. The CDR3 runs to 13 residues. The CDR3 DNA follows: TGTGCCAGCAGCTTAGAAGCGGAGATTGAGCAGTTCTTC. Its translation: CASSLEAEIEQFF.

This clone was observed once. The genes are TRBV7-2 and TRBJ2-1, with D perhaps matching TRBD1 (6 bases). The V end was cut by 3 bases, the J end by 7 bases, with 10 bases between. The CDR3 spans 13 residues. The germline gives CDR1 SGHTA, CDR2 FQGNSA. CDR3 loop: CASSLDRRNEQFF. The CDR3 DNA sequence: TGTGCCAGCAGCTTGGACAGAAGGAATGAGCAGTTCTTC.

This clone is a singleton in its sample. The V gene is TRBV7-2, the J gene TRBJ2-2, with unresolved D. Germline V CDR1 and CDR2: SGHTA, FQGNSA. Trimming pared 3 bases from V and 4 bases from J, leaving 15 bases between. This CDR3 region has 16 residues. CDR3 in amino acids: CASSFTWTSSTGELFF. The CDR3 DNA follows: TGTGCCAGCAGCTTCACCTGGACCTCCTCCACCGGGGAGCTGTTTTTT. Supplemented by reference TRBV7-2 and TRBJ2-2, the full variable domain reads GAGVSQSPSNKVTEKGKDVELRCDPISGHTALYWYRQSLGQGLEFLIYFQGNSAPDKSGLPSDRFSAERTGGSVSTLTIQRTQQEDSAVYLCASSFTWTSSTGELFFGEGSRLTVL.

This clone is labeled as medium-sized. This sequence joins TRBV5-5 and TRBJ1-6, with a tentative D call TRBD1 (5 bases). CDR3 length: 15 residues. Germline CDR1 is SGHKS and CDR2 is YYEKEE (reference sequence). V was trimmed by 6 bases and J by 6 bases, leaving 16 bases between them. CDR3 nucleotides: TGTGCCAGCACCTGGGGGAGGAATACTAATTCACCCCTCCACTTT. Translation gives CASTWGRNTNSPLHF. Full variable domain (outside the CDR3, taken from reference TRBV5-5 and TRBJ1-6): DAGVTQSPTHLIKTRGQQVTLRCSPISGHKSVSWYQQVLGQGPQFIFQYYEKEERGRGNFPDRFSARQFPNYSSELNVNALLLGDSALYLCASTWGRNTNSPLHFGNGTRLTVT.

CDR3 loop: CASSTNRAQGVNTEAFF. The CDR3 nucleotides are TGTGCCAGTAGTACAAACAGGGCCCAAGGGGTGAACACTGAAGCTTTCTTT. The chain carries TRBV19 and TRBJ1-1; TRBD1 is a possible D gene (6 bases). Germline assignment: CDR1 LNHDA and CDR2 SQIVND (reference sequence). The length of the CDR3 is 17 residues. The V and J ends lost 4 bases and 0 bases respectively, with 18 bases between them.

V is TRBV7-2 and J is TRBJ1-2, with a tentative D call TRBD1 (5 bases). The germline V gene has CDR1 SGHTA and CDR2 FQGNSA. The CDR3 consists of 14 residues. V dropped 1 base and J dropped 4 bases, with 10 bases sitting between them. CDR3 residues: CASSLVDRGYGYTF. Written as DNA, the CDR3 is TGTGCCAGCAGCTTAGTTGACAGAGGCTATGGCTACACCTTC. The full variable domain, its missing parts supplied by reference TRBV7-2 and TRBJ1-2, is GAGVSQSPSNKVTEKGKDVELRCDPISGHTALYWYRQSLGQGLEFLIYFQGNSAPDKSGLPSDRFSAERTGGSVSTLTIQRTQQEDSAVYLCASSLVDRGYGYTFGSGTRLTVV.

This clone turned up a few times. CDR3 residues: CASSPQGGEQYF. DNA for the CDR3: TGTGCCAGCTCACCACAGGGGGGCGAGCAGTACTTC. The chain uses TRBV18 and TRBJ2-7; D tentatively reads TRBD1 or TRBD2 (6 bases each). CDR3 length equals 12 residues. V dropped 1 base and J dropped 6 bases, with 7 bases sitting between them. Germline V lookup: CDR1 KGHSH, CDR2 LQKENI.

J is TRBJ2-5 and V is TRBV7-6; 8 positions agree with TRBD1. J lost 5 bases, V lost 2 bases, and 7 bases had no gene match. Looked up from germline, CDR1 is SGHVS and CDR2 is FNYEAQ. The CDR3 contains 15 residues. The CDR3 protein is CASSLRVDRVETQYF. In DNA, the CDR3 is TGTGCCAGCAGCTTAAGAGTGGACAGGGTGGAGACCCAGTACTTC.

The chain carries TRBV28 and TRBJ2-4; D is possibly TRBD1 (6 bases). Deletions cut 3 bases from V and 3 bases from J, with 15 bases between. Germline V gene sequence: CDR1 MDHEN, CDR2 SYDVKM. This CDR3 is 16 amino acids long. CDR3: CASSFGTSSLKNIQYF. For the CDR3, the DNA is TGTGCCAGCAGTTTCGGGACATCTAGCCTCAAAAACATTCAGTACTTC.

The CDR3 nucleotides are TGTGCCAGCAGCTTCCGTCGCGGCGGGGAGACCCAGTACTTC. This translates into CASSFRRGGETQYF. The genes are TRBV11-2 and TRBJ2-5, with D perhaps matching TRBD2 (5 bases). Germline assignment: CDR1 SGHAT and CDR2 FQNNGV. This CDR3 spans 14 amino acids. V gave up 3 bases and J gave up 5 bases, with 13 bases separating them.

This chain connects TRBV28 to TRBJ1-5; D unresolved. In germline, CDR1 is MDHEN, CDR2 SYDVKM. Trimming cost V 7 bases and J 0 bases, with 7 bases left between them. CDR3 length: 13 amino acids. CDR3 protein: CASIRYSNQPQHF. The CDR3, as DNA: TGTGCCAGCATCCGGTATAGCAATCAGCCCCAGCATTTT. Combining the CDR3 with reference TRBV28 and TRBJ1-5 gives the whole variable domain DVKVTQSSRYLVKRTGEKVFLECVQDMDHENMFWYRQDPGLGLRLIYFSYDVKMKEKGDIPEGYSVSREKKERFSLILESASTNQTSMYLCASIRYSNQPQHFGDGTRLSIL.

This clone showed up just a few times. Written as DNA, the CDR3 is TGTGCCACCAGCAGAGATTTAGGAGGGGGCCGCGAGACCCAGTACTTC. Translated: CATSRDLGGGRETQYF. The chain has TRBV15 and TRBJ2-5, with D perhaps matching TRBD1 (7 bases). Per germline, CDR1 LNHNV and CDR2 YYDKDF (reference sequence). The CDR3 sequence is 16 residues long. V was pared by 0 bases and J by 5 bases, with 16 bases between.

This clone was observed a single time. V usage is TRBV5-1 and J usage is TRBJ1-4; TRBD1 matches 10 bases. This CDR3 is built from 18 residues. The trim removed 3 bases at V and 1 base at J, leaving 9 bases unmatched. Per germline, CDR1 SGHRS and CDR2 YFSETQ. CDR3 nucleotide sequence: TGCGCCAGCAGCTACTCGACAGGGGGCCAGATAACTAATGAAAAACTGTTTTTT. This encodes CASSYSTGGQITNEKLFF.

This rearrangement joins TRBV5-1 to TRBJ1-1; TRBD1 matches at 9 bases. Germline V CDR1 and CDR2: SGHRS, YFSETQ. CDR3 length equals 17 residues. The J segment lost 5 bases and the V segment lost 4 bases, leaving 15 bases of the junction unmatched. The CDR3 bases are TGCGCCAGCAGCAAAGCCCTCCTGGACAGGGGAAGAACTGAAGCTTTCTTT. Its translation is CASSKALLDRGRTEAFF.

The rearrangement links TRBV7-9 to TRBJ1-4, with a weak D call TRBD1 (5 bases). This CDR3 region has 15 residues. Per germline, CDR1 SEHNR and CDR2 FQNEAQ (reference sequence). V lost 5 bases and J lost 9, with 19 bases in between. CDR3 sequence reads: CASSQGGNSRQKLFF. In nucleotides, the CDR3 is TGTGCCAGCAGCCAGGGTGGGAACAGTCGGCAAAAACTGTTTTTT.

V and J are TRBV5-1 and TRBJ2-6; D gene unclear. Deletions cut 4 bases from V and 4 bases from J, with 15 bases between. The V gene's germline CDR1 is SGHRS and CDR2 YFSETQ. This CDR3 has 16 residues. CDR3 region: CASSRDLLGGANVLTF. As DNA, the CDR3 is TGCGCCAGCAGCAGAGACCTACTGGGAGGGGCCAACGTCCTGACTTTC. The whole variable domain, remainder taken from reference TRBV5-1 and TRBJ2-6, is KAGVTQTPRYLIKTRGQQVTLSCSPISGHRSVSWYQQTPGQGLQFLFEYFSETQRNKGNFPGRFSGRQFSNSRSEMNVSTLELGDSALYLCASSRDLLGGANVLTFGAGSRLTVL.

V usage is TRBV15 and J usage is TRBJ2-5, with TRBD1 matching 7 bases. V was clipped by 0 bases and J by 5 bases; unmatched bases: 9. The germline V gene has CDR1 LNHNV and CDR2 YYDKDF (reference sequence). The CDR3 consists of 16 residues. CDR3 amino acids: CATSRDVQGGRETQYF. The CDR3, as DNA: TGTGCCACCAGCAGAGATGTCCAAGGGGGCAGGGAGACCCAGTACTTC.